This T cell receptor (beta chain) was sequenced during a study of blood T cell repertoires in COVID-19. Study information: Whether acute or convalescent, the COVID-19 samples came from the United States, Italy and Spain. PBMCs, B-cell-depleted T cells, or T cells were the source of the cDNA or gDNA that made up the material.

Original analysis: Counts of nucleated cells, estimated from reference gene primer amplification, were obtained. Clones were sequenced by immunoSEQ multiplex PCR, and TCRdb holds only the in-frame ones, with some missing. V, J and clone size are those of that table, while D and trimming were read from the DNA. The sample carries around 270,000 clones, around 86% recorded once. The CDR3 has 14 amino acids. J was trimmed by 8 bases and V by 0 bases; bases with no gene match: 4. Per the germline V gene, CDR1 is SGHNT and CDR2 is YYREEE (reference sequence). Sample: peripheral blood. This TCR derives from a man between 40 and 49 years old who had recovered from COVID-19. The rearrangement links TRBV5-4 to TRBJ2-1, with TRBD1 matching 8 bases. The CDR3 spells CASSLGQGNDEQFF. For the CDR3, the DNA is TGTGCCAGCAGCTTGGGACAGGGGAACGATGAGCAGTTCTTC. Supplemented by reference TRBV5-4 and TRBJ2-1, the full variable domain reads ETGVTQSPTHLIKTRGQQVTLRCSSQSGHNTVSWYQQALGQGPQFIFQYYREEENGRGNFPPRFSGLQFPNYSSELNVNALELDDSALYLCASSLGQGNDEQFFGPGTRLTVL.